This T cell receptor beta chain came from a study of blood T cells in healthy people across ages. A second roughly 7 to 11 cycle PCR used barcoded and J-beta primers. Tagging of each cDNA molecule was performed by a template-switch adaptor with 12 random nucleotides. CDR3-containing paired-end reads numbering at least 2.5 million came from each sample. TCRdb re-called the 5' RACE reads through MiXCR, storing one row per CDR3 protein. The sample consists of fewer than 2,000,000 distinct CDR3 sequences, around 42% of them appearing once. Germline CDR1 reads SGHTA; CDR2 reads FQGTGA. There are 14 residues in the CDR3. Trimming shortened V by 5 bases and J by 9 bases, and 17 bases separated the two germline ends.

This sequence joins TRBV7-3 and TRBJ2-1; D is unresolved. The source is a human donor in good health. The specimen was blood. The CDR3 DNA is TGTGCCAGCAGCCCGACGTCCCGAGGCGGTGAGCAGTTCTTC. Encoded protein: CASSPTSRGGEQFF.